Shown below are 24 T cell receptor beta chains from a single sample sequenced in a study of T-cell reconstitution after alpha-beta-depleted transplantation in children. The authors prepared the TCRbeta library with unique molecular identifiers. TCRdb re-called the PCR reads with MiXCR, one entry per CDR3 protein. This table holds about 250,000 distinct CDR3 sequences, 20% to 30% found once. The sample in question was PBMCs, mostly from graft donor cells, obtained 360 days after TCRalphabeta/CD19-depleted stem cell transplant. All receptors come from a female patient younger than 10 who had a stem cell transplant for congenital amegakaryocytic thrombocytopenia, so the T cells may come from the graft donor.

In DNA form, the CDR3 reads TGCAGTGCTAGCCCTGGGGCGGGTCATGAGCAGTTCTTC. Its translation is CSASPGAGHEQFF. The V gene is TRBV20-1, the J gene TRBJ2-1; D assignment may be TRBD1 or TRBD2 (5 bases each). Germline-derived CDR1 and CDR2 are DFQATT and SNEGSKA (reference sequence). V shed 3 bases and J shed 8 bases, with 14 bases lying between them. The CDR3 consists of 13 residues.

V gene TRBV3-1 combines with J gene TRBJ2-5; D not certain. CDR1 is LGHDT and CDR2 is YNNKEL in the germline V gene (reference sequence). The CDR3 is 14 residues long. V was pared by 4 bases and J by 1 base, with 10 bases between. The CDR3 nucleotides read TGTGCCAGCAGCCCAGCAGAACCCCAAGAGACCCAGTACTTC. Amino acids: CASSPAEPQETQYF.

V is TRBV11-2 and J is TRBJ2-3, with D possibly being TRBD2 (7 bases). The ends were cut back, 3 bases at V and 3 bases at J, with 16 bases in the middle. The CDR3 consists of 16 residues. Germline V lookup: CDR1 SGHAT, CDR2 FQNNGV. For the CDR3, the DNA is TGTGCCAGCAGCTTCCGGGGGGCCGTACTTACAGATACGCAGTATTTT. Translated: CASSFRGAVLTDTQYF. The full variable domain, in which reference TRBV11-2 and TRBJ2-3 provide the parts outside the CDR3, is EAGVAQSPRYKIIEKRQSVAFWCNPISGHATLYWYQQILGQGPKLLIQFQNNGVVDDSQLPKDRFSAERLKGVDSTLKIQPAKLEDSAVYLCASSFRGAVLTDTQYFGPGTRLTVL.

The V call is TRBV11-2, the J call TRBJ1-2; no firm D call. Germline V gene data show CDR1 as SGHAT and CDR2 as FQNNGV. Trimming removed 5 bases from V and 8 bases from J, with 12 bases in between. This CDR3 region has 12 residues. This chain's CDR3 is CASSHDLGGYTF. The CDR3 DNA reads as TGTGCCAGCAGCCACGATCTTGGGGGCTACACCTTC.

The chain recombines TRBV29-1 with TRBJ1-2; D is unresolved. The germline V and J ends were trimmed by 2 bases and 0 bases, with 10 bases remaining between them. This CDR3 spans 14 amino acids. Germline V gives CDR1 SQVTM, CDR2 ANQGSEA. The CDR3: CSVERQGANYGYTF. The CDR3 region has the DNA TGCAGCGTTGAACGTCAAGGAGCTAACTATGGCTACACCTTC. The whole variable domain, filled in from reference TRBV29-1 and TRBJ1-2, reads SAVISQKPSRDICQRGTSLTIQCQVDSQVTMMFWYRQQPGQSLTLIATANQGSEATYESGFVIDKFPISRPNLTFSTLTVSNMSPEDSSIYLCSVERQGANYGYTFGSGTRLTVV.

This chain links TRBV7-2 with TRBJ2-1; TRBD2 matches 9 bases. The CDR3 sequence is 16 residues long. J lost 7 bases, V lost 1 base, and 8 bases had no gene match. Germline V lookup: CDR1 SGHTA, CDR2 FQGNSA. CDR3 coding DNA: TGTGCCAGCAGCTTAGTATCACCTAGCGGGATTAATGAGCAGTTCTTC. Translating it yields CASSLVSPSGINEQFF. Variable domain in full (rest from reference TRBV7-2 and TRBJ2-1): GAGVSQSPSNKVTEKGKDVELRCDPISGHTALYWYRQSLGQGLEFLIYFQGNSAPDKSGLPSDRFSAERTGGSVSTLTIQRTQQEDSAVYLCASSLVSPSGINEQFFGPGTRLTVL.

V usage is TRBV2 and J usage is TRBJ2-3; 10 positions agree with TRBD1. CDR1 SNHLY and CDR2 FYNNEI come from the germline V gene. The CDR3 runs 17 residues. Trimming at V came to 0 bases and at J to 1 base, leaving 4 bases not matched to a gene. This CDR3 is CASSEAGTGVGTDTQYF. The CDR3 DNA is TGTGCCAGCAGTGAAGCGGGGACAGGGGTCGGCACAGATACGCAGTATTTT.

This clonotype occurred many times. The rearrangement joins TRBV7-8 to TRBJ2-1, with a possible D match to TRBD2 (6 bases). This CDR3 contains 14 residues. The germline gives CDR1 SGHVS, CDR2 FQNEAQ. V lost 5 bases and J 3 bases, leaving 11 bases between the germline ends. CDR3: CASSRVAVYNEQFF. The DNA of the CDR3 is TGTGCCAGCAGCCGAGTAGCGGTCTACAATGAGCAGTTCTTC.

V is TRBV29-1 and J is TRBJ2-2, with TRBD2 matching over 10 bases. With V trimmed by 3 bases and J by 6 bases, 7 bases remained unmatched. The CDR3 covers 15 residues. Looked up from germline, CDR1 is SQVTM and CDR2 is ANQGSEA. The CDR3 DNA is TGCAGCGTTGAGTTGGCTAGCGGGAGCCCCGGGGAGCTGTTTTTT. This gives the protein CSVELASGSPGELFF.

This clonotype was counted at least ten times. The chain uses TRBV10-3 and TRBJ2-6, with D unclear. Germline CDR1 reads ENHRY; CDR2 reads SYGVKD. The CDR3 extends over 15 amino acids. Trimming stripped 11 bases from V and 2 bases from J, with 16 bases between. For the CDR3, the DNA is TGTGCCTCGACAACTCTCGGAACTGGGGCCAACGTCCTGACTTTC. This gives the protein CASTTLGTGANVLTF.

This clonotype has a handful of counts. This chain connects TRBV4-1 to TRBJ1-4, with TRBD1 as a possible D gene (5 bases). CDR3 length: 17 residues. Germline CDR1 reads MGHRA; CDR2 reads YSYEKL. Trimming removed 2 bases from V and 0 bases from J, with 13 bases in between. CDR3 nucleotide sequence: TGCGCCAGCAGCCAACGGGGGAACCGTGCAACTAATGAAAAACTGTTTTTT. Translation: CASSQRGNRATNEKLFF.

This clonotype was observed a few times. J is TRBJ2-3 and V is TRBV11-2, with D perhaps TRBD1 or TRBD2 (6 bases each). Germline values: CDR1 SGHAT, CDR2 FQNNGV. The length of the CDR3 is 16 residues. Trimming shortened V by 5 bases and J by 9 bases, and 24 bases separated the two germline ends. CDR3 sequence: CASSAFRGTPFGTQYF. CDR3 in DNA: TGTGCCAGCAGCGCATTCCGGGGGACACCGTTCGGAACGCAGTATTTT.

This clonotype came up a few times. The chain carries TRBV12-3 or TRBV12-4 and TRBJ2-3; 8 nucleotides agree with TRBD1. CDR3 size: 18 residues. Trimming cost V 5 bases and J 1 base; bases outside gene matches: 14. The CDR3 sequence is CASSPRTGNPRRTDTQYF. As DNA, the CDR3 is TGTGCCAGCAGTCCTAGGACAGGGAATCCAAGGCGCACAGATACGCAGTATTTT.

This clonotype has ten or more counts. The V and J genes are TRBV12-3 or TRBV12-4 and TRBJ1-3; maybe TRBD1 (5 bases). Deletions cut 8 bases from V and 0 bases from J, with 17 bases between. This CDR3 comprises 16 residues. CDR3 sequence (DNA): TGTGCCAGCGTAGGGCAGGGAACTAGCTCTGGAAACACCATATATTTT. It codes for CASVGQGTSSGNTIYF.

This clonotype came up a few times. V usage is TRBV20-1 and J usage is TRBJ1-4; no definite D call. Trimming took 0 bases from V and 4 from J, leaving 9 bases between them. Germline V gives CDR1 DFQATT, CDR2 SNEGSKA (reference sequence). The CDR3 is 14 amino acids. The CDR3 region is CSARDVPINEKLFF. In DNA form, the CDR3 reads TGCAGTGCTAGAGATGTCCCGATTAATGAAAAACTGTTTTTT.

The V and J genes are TRBV2 and TRBJ2-7; the D is unclear. This CDR3 has 11 residues. V gave up 9 bases and J gave up 6 bases, with 12 bases separating them. Germline lookup yields CDR1 SNHLY and CDR2 FYNNEI. The CDR3 DNA follows: TGTGCCAGTGCCCTTGAGGCCGAGCAGTACTTC. Protein sequence: CASALEAEQYF. The full variable domain, in which reference TRBV2 and TRBJ2-7 provide the parts outside the CDR3, is EPEVTQTPSHQVTQMGQEVILRCVPISNHLYFYWYRQILGQKVEFLVSFYNNEISEKSEIFDDQFSVERPDGSNFTLKIRSTKLEDSAMYFCASALEAEQYFGPGTRLTVT.

A remark on this clonotype: One junction end disagrees with the germline gene, perhaps due to a read error. V is TRBV9 and J is TRBJ2-1; TRBD2 is a possible D gene (5 bases). From germline, CDR1 is SGDLS and CDR2 YYNGEE. CDR3 length: 15 amino acids. The CDR3 nucleotides are TGTGCCAGCACCGTAGGGAGTGTCTCCTACAATGAGCAGTTCTTC. The encoded protein is CASTVGSVSYNEQFF.

This clonotype came up a few times. The rearrangement links TRBV24-1 to TRBJ2-3, with D hard to call. This CDR3 spans 13 amino acids. Trimming stripped 4 bases from V and 4 bases from J, with 8 bases between. Germline CDR1 and CDR2: KGHDR and SFDVKD. The CDR3 coding sequence is TGTGCCACCAGTGAATCAGGCGCAGATACGCAGTATTTT. Translating gives CATSESGADTQYF.

The J gene is TRBJ1-1, the V gene TRBV12-3 or TRBV12-4; D may be TRBD1 (5 bases). The CDR3 totals 14 residues. The chain's CDR3 is CTRERDRMNTEAFF. The CDR3 region has the DNA TGTACCCGCGAGAGGGACCGCATGAACACTGAAGCTTTCTTT.

This clonotype came up a few times. The chain carries TRBV7-2 and TRBJ2-1, with unresolved D. The CDR3 runs 13 residues. CDR1 is SGHTA, CDR2 FQGNSA, per germline. V was trimmed by 5 bases and J by 4 bases, leaving 9 bases between them. Written as DNA, the CDR3 is TGTGCCAGCAGCCCGACCACATACAATGAGCAGTTCTTC. It yields the protein CASSPTTYNEQFF.

The CDR3 region has the DNA TGCAGTGCTTCTCTAGCGGGGGGTGGCACCGGGGAGCTGTTTTTT. It translates to CSASLAGGGTGELFF. V and J are TRBV20-1 and TRBJ2-2; the match to TRBD2 covers 11 bases. After removal of 5 bases from V and 4 bases from J, the junction contained 6 bases not matched to a gene. This CDR3 is 15 amino acids long. CDR1 and CDR2 (germline): DFQATT, SNEGSKA (reference sequence).

The rearrangement links TRBV20-1 to TRBJ1-5; no reliable D call. Trimming left V 1 base short and J 11 bases short, with 18 bases between. Germline V CDR1 and CDR2: DFQATT, SNEGSKA (reference sequence). The CDR3 has 14 residues. The CDR3 nucleotides are TGCAGTGCTAGAGTCCGAGGGAACGTCTGGGCCCAGCATTTT. This translates into CSARVRGNVWAQHF.

In its sample, this clonotype was seen a few times. The CDR3 region has the DNA TGTGCCAGCAGCTTGGTGACTAGCGGGAGGGCCGACGAGCAGTACTTC. As protein: CASSLVTSGRADEQYF. The chain carries TRBV5-6 and TRBJ2-7, with 14 bases identical to TRBD2. The CDR3 is made up of 16 amino acids. V was pared by 0 bases and J by 5 bases, with 4 bases of the junction left unmatched. CDR1 and CDR2 from the germline V gene are SGHDT and YYEEEE.

This clonotype was observed a few times. The CDR3 DNA sequence: TGCGCCAGCAGCTTGGCTGCGGGGGGGTACACCGGGGAGCTGTTTTTT. Encoded protein: CASSLAAGGYTGELFF. The gene calls are TRBV5-1 and TRBJ2-2; TRBD2 aligns across 9 bases. Germline values: CDR1 SGHRS, CDR2 YFSETQ. This CDR3 spans 16 amino acids. V was pared by 0 bases and J by 3 bases, with 3 bases of the junction left unmatched.